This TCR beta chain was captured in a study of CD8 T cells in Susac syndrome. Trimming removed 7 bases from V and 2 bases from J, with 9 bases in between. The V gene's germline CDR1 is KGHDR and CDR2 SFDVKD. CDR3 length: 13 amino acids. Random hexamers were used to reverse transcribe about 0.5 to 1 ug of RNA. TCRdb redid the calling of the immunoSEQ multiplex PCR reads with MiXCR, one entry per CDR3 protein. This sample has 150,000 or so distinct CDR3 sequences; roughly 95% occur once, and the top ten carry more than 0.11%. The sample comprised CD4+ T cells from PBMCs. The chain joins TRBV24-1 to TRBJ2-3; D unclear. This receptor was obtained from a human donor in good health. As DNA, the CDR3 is TGTGCCACCAGCGGATTTTACACAGATACGCAGTATTTT. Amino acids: CATSGFYTDTQYF.